These T cell receptor beta chains were read from a single sample in a study of blood T cell repertoires in COVID-19. Profiled with immunoSEQ multiplex PCR; TCRdb holds only in-frame clones, not every one. This table holds 100,000 or so clones, about nine tenths found once. The sample was peripheral blood. These receptors originate from a woman between 50 and 59 years old in a cohort sampled during active COVID-19. Both conserved end residues are part of each CDR3. D genes are given only for firm matches. The listing skips clone size in some rows; elsewhere it reads once, few, many or a size class.

cdr3_aa: CASSYNPVTGELFF; cdr3_nt: TGTGCCAGCAGTTACAATCCGGTCACCGGGGAGCTGTTTTTT; j_call: TRBJ2-2; v_call: TRBV6-2/TRBV6-3; clone_size: NA; d_call: NA
cdr3_aa: CASSQLDRVTAADTQYF; cdr3_nt: TGCGCCAGCAGCCAACTCGACAGGGTAACTGCCGCGGATACGCAGTATTTT; j_call: TRBJ2-3; v_call: TRBV4-1; clone_size: NA; d_call: TRBD1
cdr3_aa: CASSAGAGTLSGNTIYF; cdr3_nt: TGTGCCAGCTCAGCCGGGGCAGGGACACTCTCTGGAAACACCATATATTTT; j_call: TRBJ1-3; v_call: TRBV18; clone_size: NA; d_call: NA
cdr3_aa: CASSLSQGPNEKLFF; cdr3_nt: TGTGCCAGCAGCTTGTCACAGGGGCCTAATGAAAAACTGTTTTTT; j_call: TRBJ1-4; v_call: TRBV5-4; clone_size: NA; d_call: TRBD1
cdr3_aa: CASSQARTYLSGANVLTF; cdr3_nt: TGTGCCAGCAGCCAAGCCAGGACTTACCTATCTGGGGCCAACGTCCTGACTTTC; j_call: TRBJ2-6; v_call: TRBV14; clone_size: NA; d_call: NA
cdr3_aa: CASSLGTGAGTDTQYF; cdr3_nt: TGCGCCAGCAGCTTGGGAACGGGAGCGGGCACAGATACGCAGTATTTT; j_call: TRBJ2-3; v_call: TRBV5-1; clone_size: NA; d_call: NA
cdr3_aa: CASSRTGVSRNTIYF; cdr3_nt: TGTGCCAGCAGCCGCACCGGGGTTTCGCGAAACACCATATATTTT; j_call: TRBJ1-3; v_call: TRBV28; clone_size: NA; d_call: NA
cdr3_aa: CASKRQANTGELFF; cdr3_nt: TGTGCCAGTAAAAGGCAGGCGAACACCGGGGAGCTGTTTTTT; j_call: TRBJ2-2; v_call: TRBV19; clone_size: NA; d_call: NA
cdr3_aa: CASTAGVGYTF; cdr3_nt: TGCGCCAGCACCGCCGGGGTTGGCTACACCTTC; j_call: TRBJ1-2; v_call: TRBV4-1; clone_size: few; d_call: NA
cdr3_aa: CASSVRLIAPQHF; cdr3_nt: TGTGCCAGCAGTGTGAGGCTAATCGCGCCCCAGCATTTT; j_call: TRBJ1-5; v_call: TRBV2; clone_size: NA; d_call: NA
cdr3_aa: CASSLDHKPGFETQYF; cdr3_nt: TGTGCCAGCAGCTTAGACCACAAGCCAGGTTTTGAGACCCAGTACTTC; j_call: TRBJ2-5; v_call: TRBV7-9; clone_size: NA; d_call: NA
cdr3_aa: CASSSGSGEYEQYF; cdr3_nt: TGCGCCAGCAGCTCGGGGTCGGGGGAGTACGAGCAGTACTTC; j_call: TRBJ2-7; v_call: TRBV5-1; clone_size: NA; d_call: NA
cdr3_aa: CASSSQGVQPQHF; cdr3_nt: TGTGCCAGCAGCTCACAGGGAGTCCAGCCCCAGCATTTT; j_call: TRBJ1-5; v_call: TRBV27; clone_size: NA; d_call: NA
cdr3_aa: CSVARQDFGTEAFF; cdr3_nt: TGCAGCGTTGCTAGACAGGATTTCGGCACTGAAGCTTTCTTT; j_call: TRBJ1-1; v_call: TRBV29-1; clone_size: few; d_call: NA
cdr3_aa: CASSRQLGASGNTIYF; cdr3_nt: TGTGCCAGCAGCCGCCAGTTGGGAGCCTCTGGAAACACCATATATTTT; j_call: TRBJ1-3; v_call: TRBV11-2; clone_size: NA; d_call: NA
cdr3_aa: CASSQERTSGGTHAPTDTQYF; cdr3_nt: TGTGCCAGCAGCCAAGAGCGGACTAGCGGAGGAACCCATGCCCCCACAGATACGCAGTATTTT; j_call: TRBJ2-3; v_call: TRBV4-2; clone_size: NA; d_call: TRBD2
cdr3_aa: CASTWTRGPGETQYF; cdr3_nt: TGTGCCAGCACCTGGACTAGGGGTCCCGGGGAGACCCAGTACTTC; j_call: TRBJ2-5; v_call: TRBV6-5; clone_size: NA; d_call: TRBD2
cdr3_aa: CASSQRLAGISEQYF; cdr3_nt: TGTGCCAGCAGCCAAAGACTAGCGGGAATATCCGAGCAGTACTTC; j_call: TRBJ2-7; v_call: TRBV3-1/TRBV3-2; clone_size: NA; d_call: TRBD2
cdr3_aa: CASSLDTGFSGTEAFF; cdr3_nt: TGCGCCAGCAGCTTGGACACAGGGTTTTCGGGGACTGAAGCTTTCTTT; j_call: TRBJ1-1; v_call: TRBV5-1; clone_size: NA; d_call: NA
cdr3_aa: CASAGDSNQPQHF; cdr3_nt: TGTGCCAGCGCGGGTGATAGCAATCAGCCCCAGCATTTT; j_call: TRBJ1-5; v_call: TRBV28; clone_size: NA; d_call: NA
cdr3_aa: CASAGGLYGYTF; cdr3_nt: TGTGCCAGTGCCGGGGGGCTCTATGGCTACACCTTC; j_call: TRBJ1-2; v_call: TRBV2; clone_size: NA; d_call: NA
cdr3_aa: CASSPGGGEQYF; cdr3_nt: TGTGCCAGCAGTCCGGGAGGCGGAGAGCAGTACTTC; j_call: TRBJ2-7; v_call: TRBV6-5; clone_size: NA; d_call: TRBD2
cdr3_aa: CASTIEGDQPQHF; cdr3_nt: TGTGCCAGCACCATTGAAGGAGATCAGCCCCAGCATTTT; j_call: TRBJ1-5; v_call: TRBV28; clone_size: NA; d_call: NA
cdr3_aa: CASSVDTWTTASTDTQYF; cdr3_nt: TGTGCCAGCAGCGTAGATACCTGGACTACAGCTAGCACAGATACGCAGTATTTT; j_call: TRBJ2-3; v_call: TRBV9; clone_size: NA; d_call: NA
cdr3_aa: CASSQDEGYGYTF; cdr3_nt: TGTGCCAGCAGCCAAGATGAGGGTTATGGCTACACCTTC; j_call: TRBJ1-2; v_call: TRBV14; clone_size: once; d_call: NA
cdr3_aa: CASNIGSRKETQYF; cdr3_nt: TGTGCCAGCAATATCGGGTCCCGAAAAGAGACCCAGTACTTC; j_call: TRBJ2-5; v_call: TRBV6-5; clone_size: NA; d_call: NA
cdr3_aa: CASSLGTGTGHYEQYF; cdr3_nt: TGCGCCAGCAGCTTGGGAACCGGGACAGGGCATTACGAGCAGTACTTC; j_call: TRBJ2-7; v_call: TRBV5-1; clone_size: few; d_call: TRBD1
cdr3_aa: CASSFGVSGGMYEQYF; cdr3_nt: TGTGCCAGCAGCTTTGGGGTCTCAGGGGGCATGTACGAGCAGTACTTC; j_call: TRBJ2-7; v_call: TRBV5-4; clone_size: NA; d_call: TRBD1
cdr3_aa: CATLPPGNTGELFF; cdr3_nt: TGTGCCACCCTACCGCCGGGGAACACCGGGGAGCTGTTTTTT; j_call: TRBJ2-2; v_call: TRBV3-1/TRBV3-2; clone_size: NA; d_call: NA
cdr3_aa: CASGKLTAEAFF; cdr3_nt: TGTGCTAGTGGGAAACTAACCGCTGAAGCTTTCTTT; j_call: TRBJ1-1; v_call: TRBV12-5; clone_size: NA; d_call: NA
cdr3_aa: CSVDRLAGGYNEQFF; cdr3_nt: TGCAGCGTTGACCGCCTAGCGGGGGGATACAATGAGCAGTTCTTC; j_call: TRBJ2-1; v_call: TRBV29-1; clone_size: once; d_call: TRBD2
cdr3_aa: CASSGQNNYGYTF; cdr3_nt: TGTGCCAGCAGCGGACAGAACAACTATGGCTACACCTTC; j_call: TRBJ1-2; v_call: TRBV7-3; clone_size: NA; d_call: NA
cdr3_aa: CASSGQGVGEKLFF; cdr3_nt: TGCGCCAGCAGCGGACAGGGGGTCGGAGAAAAACTGTTTTTT; j_call: TRBJ1-4; v_call: TRBV10-2; clone_size: NA; d_call: TRBD1
cdr3_aa: CAISAQGMSDTEAFF; cdr3_nt: TGTGCCATCAGTGCACAGGGGATGTCGGACACTGAAGCTTTCTTT; j_call: TRBJ1-1; v_call: TRBV10-3; clone_size: NA; d_call: TRBD1
cdr3_aa: CASSPQGDVTEAFF; cdr3_nt: TGTGCCAGCAGCCCCCAGGGGGACGTCACTGAAGCTTTCTTT; j_call: TRBJ1-1; v_call: TRBV7-8; clone_size: NA; d_call: TRBD1
cdr3_aa: CASSFSGGNTGELFF; cdr3_nt: TGCGCCAGCAGCTTTAGCGGGGGGAACACCGGGGAGCTGTTTTTT; j_call: TRBJ2-2; v_call: TRBV5-1; clone_size: NA; d_call: TRBD2
cdr3_aa: CASSVEGVEAFF; cdr3_nt: TGTGCCAGCAGTGTCGAGGGGGTTGAAGCTTTCTTT; j_call: TRBJ1-1; v_call: TRBV2; clone_size: NA; d_call: NA
cdr3_aa: CASSILAGALNNEQFF; cdr3_nt: TGTGCCAGCAGTATACTAGCGGGAGCATTAAACAATGAGCAGTTCTTC; j_call: TRBJ2-1; v_call: TRBV27; clone_size: NA; d_call: TRBD2
cdr3_aa: CASSISGGGTEAFF; cdr3_nt: TGTGCCAGCAGCATAAGCGGGGGGGGCACTGAAGCTTTCTTT; j_call: TRBJ1-1; v_call: TRBV9; clone_size: NA; d_call: NA
cdr3_aa: CAISRLAGFTDTQYF; cdr3_nt: TGTGCCATCAGCAGACTAGCGGGGTTCACAGATACGCAGTATTTT; j_call: TRBJ2-3; v_call: TRBV10-3; clone_size: NA; d_call: TRBD2
cdr3_aa: CSVPRRPSYNEQFF; cdr3_nt: TGCAGCGTCCCGCGCAGGCCCTCCTACAATGAGCAGTTCTTC; j_call: TRBJ2-1; v_call: TRBV29-1; clone_size: NA; d_call: NA